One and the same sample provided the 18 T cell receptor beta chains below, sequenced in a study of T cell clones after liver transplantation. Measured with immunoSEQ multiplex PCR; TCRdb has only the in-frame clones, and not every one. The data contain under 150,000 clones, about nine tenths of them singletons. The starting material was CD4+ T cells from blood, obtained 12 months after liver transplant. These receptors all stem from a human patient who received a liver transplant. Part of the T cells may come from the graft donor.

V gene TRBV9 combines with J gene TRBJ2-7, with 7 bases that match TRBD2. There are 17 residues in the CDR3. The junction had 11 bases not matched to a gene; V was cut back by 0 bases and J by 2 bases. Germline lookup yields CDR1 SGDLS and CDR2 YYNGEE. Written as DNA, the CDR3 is TGTGCCAGCAGCGTAGGGGAACTAGCGAGCTTCGCCTACGAGCAGTACTTC. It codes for CASSVGELASFAYEQYF.

CDR3 sequence (DNA): TGCGCCAGCAGCCAGGCAGGAGTGAACACAGATACGCAGTATTTT. It encodes CASSQAGVNTDTQYF. This chain connects TRBV5-1 to TRBJ2-3; D not resolved. This CDR3 has 15 residues. The germline gives CDR1 SGHRS, CDR2 YFSETQ. Trimming took off 4 bases at V and 2 bases at J, with 14 bases between the two ends.

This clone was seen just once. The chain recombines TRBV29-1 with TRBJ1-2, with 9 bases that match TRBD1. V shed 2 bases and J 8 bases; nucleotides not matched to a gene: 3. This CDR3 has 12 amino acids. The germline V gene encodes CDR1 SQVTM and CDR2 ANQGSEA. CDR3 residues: CSVETGGLGYTF. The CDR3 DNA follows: TGCAGCGTTGAAACAGGGGGCCTAGGCTACACCTTC.

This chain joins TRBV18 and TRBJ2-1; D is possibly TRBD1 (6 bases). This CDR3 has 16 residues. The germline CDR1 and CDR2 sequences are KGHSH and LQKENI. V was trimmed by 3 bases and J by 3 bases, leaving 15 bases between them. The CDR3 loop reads CASSPVDRILYNEQFF. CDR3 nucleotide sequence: TGTGCCAGCTCACCCGTCGACAGGATTCTCTACAATGAGCAGTTCTTC.

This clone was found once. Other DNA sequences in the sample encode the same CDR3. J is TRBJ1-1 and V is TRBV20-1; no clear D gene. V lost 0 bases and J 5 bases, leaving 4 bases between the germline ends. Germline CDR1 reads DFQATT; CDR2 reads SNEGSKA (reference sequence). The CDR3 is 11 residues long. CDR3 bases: TGCAGTGCTAGAGAGAGTACTGAAGCTTTCTTT. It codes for CSARESTEAFF.

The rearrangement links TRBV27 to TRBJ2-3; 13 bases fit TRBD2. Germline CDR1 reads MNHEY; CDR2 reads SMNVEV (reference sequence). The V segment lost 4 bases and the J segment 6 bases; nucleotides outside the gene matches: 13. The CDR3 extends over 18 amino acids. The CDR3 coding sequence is TGTGCCAGCAGTTATCGTTGGACTAGCGGGAGCCCCGGGGATACGCAGTATTTT. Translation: CASSYRWTSGSPGDTQYF.

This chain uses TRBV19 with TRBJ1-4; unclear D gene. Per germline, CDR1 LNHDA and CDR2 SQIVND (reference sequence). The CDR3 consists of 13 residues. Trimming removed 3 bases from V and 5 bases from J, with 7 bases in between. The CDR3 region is CASSMAVNEKLFF. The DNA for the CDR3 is TGTGCCAGTAGTATGGCAGTCAATGAAAAACTGTTTTTT.

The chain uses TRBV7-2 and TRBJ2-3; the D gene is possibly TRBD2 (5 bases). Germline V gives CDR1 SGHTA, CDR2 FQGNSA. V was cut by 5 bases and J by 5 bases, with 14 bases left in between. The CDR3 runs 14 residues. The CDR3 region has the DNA TGTGCCAGCAGCCTGACTGCGGCGGGAGATACGCAGTATTTT. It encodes CASSLTAAGDTQYF.

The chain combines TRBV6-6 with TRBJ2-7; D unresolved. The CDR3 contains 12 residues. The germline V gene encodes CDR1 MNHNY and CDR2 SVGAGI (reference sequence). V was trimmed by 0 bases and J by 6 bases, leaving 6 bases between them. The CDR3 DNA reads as TGTGCCAGCAGTTACTCAGGGCTCGAGCAGTACTTC. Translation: CASSYSGLEQYF.

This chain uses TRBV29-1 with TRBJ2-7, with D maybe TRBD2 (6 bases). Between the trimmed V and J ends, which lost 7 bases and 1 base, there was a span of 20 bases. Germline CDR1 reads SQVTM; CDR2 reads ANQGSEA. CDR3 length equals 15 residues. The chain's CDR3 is CSGLYVLGSSYEQYF. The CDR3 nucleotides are TGCAGCGGCCTGTACGTTCTCGGGAGTTCCTACGAGCAGTACTTC.

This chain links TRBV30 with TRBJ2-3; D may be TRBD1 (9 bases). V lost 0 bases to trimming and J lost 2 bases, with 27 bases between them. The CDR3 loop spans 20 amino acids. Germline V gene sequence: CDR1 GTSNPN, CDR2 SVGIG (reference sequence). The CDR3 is CAWSVRPGQGWREVTDTQYF. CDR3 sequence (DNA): TGTGCCTGGAGTGTACGTCCGGGACAGGGTTGGCGGGAGGTCACAGATACGCAGTATTTT.

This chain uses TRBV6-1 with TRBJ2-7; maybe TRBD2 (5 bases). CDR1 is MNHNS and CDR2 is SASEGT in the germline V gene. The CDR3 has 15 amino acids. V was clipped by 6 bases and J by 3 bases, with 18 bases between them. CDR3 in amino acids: CASRSSGSGGYEQYF. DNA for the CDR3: TGTGCCAGCAGGTCCTCAGGCTCAGGAGGCTACGAGCAGTACTTC.

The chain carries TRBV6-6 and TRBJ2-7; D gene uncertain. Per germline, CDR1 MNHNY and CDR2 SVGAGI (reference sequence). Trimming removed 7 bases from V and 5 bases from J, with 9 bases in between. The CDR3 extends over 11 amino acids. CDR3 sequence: CASTEFDEQYF. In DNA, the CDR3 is TGTGCCAGCACGGAGTTCGACGAGCAGTACTTC.

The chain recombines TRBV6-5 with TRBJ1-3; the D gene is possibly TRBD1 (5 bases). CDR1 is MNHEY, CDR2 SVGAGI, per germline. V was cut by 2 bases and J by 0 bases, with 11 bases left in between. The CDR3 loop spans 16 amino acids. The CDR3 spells CASSYTPRASGNTIYF. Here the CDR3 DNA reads TGTGCCAGCAGTTACACCCCCAGGGCCTCTGGAAACACCATATATTTT.

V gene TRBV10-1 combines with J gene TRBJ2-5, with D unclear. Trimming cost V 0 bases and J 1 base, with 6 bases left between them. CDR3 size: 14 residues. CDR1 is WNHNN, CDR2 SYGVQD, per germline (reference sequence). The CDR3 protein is CASSESPSQETQYF. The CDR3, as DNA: TGCGCCAGCAGTGAGTCGCCCAGCCAAGAGACCCAGTACTTC.

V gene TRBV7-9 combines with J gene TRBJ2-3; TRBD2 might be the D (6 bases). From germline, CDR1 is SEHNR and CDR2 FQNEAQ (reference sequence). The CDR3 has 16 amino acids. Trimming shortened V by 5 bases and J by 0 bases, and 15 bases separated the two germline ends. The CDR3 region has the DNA TGTGCCAGCAGCCCACTTATAGCGGCTAGCACAGATACGCAGTATTTT. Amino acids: CASSPLIAASTDTQYF.

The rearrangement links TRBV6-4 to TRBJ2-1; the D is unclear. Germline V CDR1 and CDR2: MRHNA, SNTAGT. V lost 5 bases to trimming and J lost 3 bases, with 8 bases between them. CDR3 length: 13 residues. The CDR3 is CASSRTVYNEQFF. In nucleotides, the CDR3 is TGTGCCAGCAGTAGGACGGTCTACAATGAGCAGTTCTTC.

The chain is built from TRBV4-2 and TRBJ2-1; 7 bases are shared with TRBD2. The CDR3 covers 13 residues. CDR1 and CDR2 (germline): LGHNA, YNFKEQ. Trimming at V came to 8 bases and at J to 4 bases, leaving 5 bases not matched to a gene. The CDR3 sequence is CASAGDSYNEQFF. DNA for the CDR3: TGTGCCAGCGCGGGGGACTCGTACAATGAGCAGTTCTTC.